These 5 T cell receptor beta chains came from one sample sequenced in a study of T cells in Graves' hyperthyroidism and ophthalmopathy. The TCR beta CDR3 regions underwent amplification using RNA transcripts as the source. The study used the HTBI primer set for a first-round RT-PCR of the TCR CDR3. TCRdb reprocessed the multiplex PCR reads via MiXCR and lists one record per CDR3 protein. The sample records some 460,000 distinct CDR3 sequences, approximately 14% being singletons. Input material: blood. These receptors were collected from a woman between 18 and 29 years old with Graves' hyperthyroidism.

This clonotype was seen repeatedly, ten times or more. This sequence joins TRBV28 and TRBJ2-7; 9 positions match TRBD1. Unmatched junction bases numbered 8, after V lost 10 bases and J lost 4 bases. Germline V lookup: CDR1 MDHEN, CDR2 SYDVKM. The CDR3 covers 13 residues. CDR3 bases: TGTGCCACGGCCGGGACAGGGTCTTACGAGCAGTACTTC. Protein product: CATAGTGSYEQYF.

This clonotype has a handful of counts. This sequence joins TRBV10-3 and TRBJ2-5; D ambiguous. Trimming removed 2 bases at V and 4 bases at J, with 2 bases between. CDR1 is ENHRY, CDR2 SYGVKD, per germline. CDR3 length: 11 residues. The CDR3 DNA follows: TGTGCCATCAGTGAGACAGAGACCCAGTACTTC. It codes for CAISETETQYF.

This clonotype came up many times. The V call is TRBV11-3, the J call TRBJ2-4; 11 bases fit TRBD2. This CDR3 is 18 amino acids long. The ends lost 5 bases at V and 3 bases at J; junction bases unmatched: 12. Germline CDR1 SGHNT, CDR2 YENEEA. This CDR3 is CASSLGLAGGHDKNIQYF. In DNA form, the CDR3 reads TGTGCCAGCAGCCTGGGGCTAGCGGGAGGACATGACAAAAACATTCAGTACTTC.

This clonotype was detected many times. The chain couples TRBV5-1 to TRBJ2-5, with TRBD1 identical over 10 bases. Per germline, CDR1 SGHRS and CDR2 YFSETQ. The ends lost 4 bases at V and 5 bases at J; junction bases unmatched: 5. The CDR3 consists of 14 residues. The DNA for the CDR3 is TGCGCCAGCAGCCAGACAGGGGGCATGGAGACCCAGTACTTC. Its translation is CASSQTGGMETQYF.

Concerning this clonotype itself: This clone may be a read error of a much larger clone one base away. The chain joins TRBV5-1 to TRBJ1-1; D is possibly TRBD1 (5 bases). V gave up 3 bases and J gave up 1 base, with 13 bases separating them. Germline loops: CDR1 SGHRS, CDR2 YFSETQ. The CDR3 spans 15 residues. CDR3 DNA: TGCGCCAGCAGCTGCTCCGGGACGGCGAACACTGAAGCTTTCTTT. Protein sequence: CASSCSGTANTEAFF.